This TCR beta chain was retrieved from a study of blood T cell repertoires in COVID-19. Study-wide background: From T cells, B-cell-depleted T cells, or PBMCs came the material, which was cDNA or gDNA.

Germline CDR1 and CDR2: SGHRS and YFSETQ. The V and J ends lost 4 bases and 3 bases respectively, with 17 bases between them. The CDR3 runs to 15 residues. In the study's own analysis: Counts of nucleated cells, estimated from reference gene primer amplification, were obtained. Clones were read by immunoSEQ multiplex PCR, and TCRdb kept only the in-frame ones, dropping some. V and J calls and clone size are as listed in that table; D and trimming were resolved from the DNA. This table has approximately 45,000 clones, 90% appearing once. This rearrangement joins TRBV5-1 to TRBJ2-7; tentatively, D is TRBD1 (6 bases). The sample was peripheral blood. This receptor was obtained from a man between 70 and 80 years old with acute or convalescent COVID-19. This chain's CDR3 is CASSLVDSTFYEQYF. For the CDR3, the DNA is TGCGCCAGCAGCCTGGTGGACAGTACATTCTACGAGCAGTACTTC. Using reference TRBV5-1 and TRBJ2-7 for the parts outside the CDR3, the full variable domain is KAGVTQTPRYLIKTRGQQVTLSCSPISGHRSVSWYQQTPGQGLQFLFEYFSETQRNKGNFPGRFSGRQFSNSRSEMNVSTLELGDSALYLCASSLVDSTFYEQYFGPGTRLTVT.